The present T cell receptor beta chain was sequenced within a study of T-cell reconstitution after alpha-beta-depleted transplantation in children. A library of TCRbeta sequences, prepared with unique molecular identifiers, was generated. MiXCR, run by TCRdb on the PCR reads, gives a single entry per CDR3 protein. The table records 90,000 to 150,000 distinct CDR3 sequences, 20% to 25% of them present only once. This clonotype was seen many times. The CDR3 extends over 14 amino acids. The V end lost 6 bases, the J end lost 6 bases, and 15 bases lay between the germline ends. CDR1 is MNHEY and CDR2 is SVGAGI in the germline V gene.

The chain joins TRBV6-5 to TRBJ1-5; perhaps TRBD1 as D (6 bases). The receptor's source is a male patient aged 2 to 10 who had a stem cell transplant for chronic granulomatous disease, so the T cells may come from the graft donor. Sequenced material: PBMCs, mostly from graft donor cells, taken 180 days after TCRalphabeta/CD19-depleted stem cell transplant. This CDR3 is CASSVGQWGQPQHF. CDR3 sequence (DNA): TGTGCCAGCAGCGTCGGACAGTGGGGTCAGCCCCAGCATTTT.